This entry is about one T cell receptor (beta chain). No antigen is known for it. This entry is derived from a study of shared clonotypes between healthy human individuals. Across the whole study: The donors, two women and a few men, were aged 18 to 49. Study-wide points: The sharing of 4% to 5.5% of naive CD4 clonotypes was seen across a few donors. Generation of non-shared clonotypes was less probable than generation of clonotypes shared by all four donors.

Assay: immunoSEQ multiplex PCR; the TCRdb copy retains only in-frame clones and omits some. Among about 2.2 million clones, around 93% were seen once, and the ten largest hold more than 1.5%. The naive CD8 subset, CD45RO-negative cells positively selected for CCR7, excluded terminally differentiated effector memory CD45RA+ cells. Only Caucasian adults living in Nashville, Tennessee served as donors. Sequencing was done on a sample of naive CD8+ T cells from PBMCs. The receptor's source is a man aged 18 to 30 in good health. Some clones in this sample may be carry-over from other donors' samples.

CDR3 DNA: TGTGCCAGCAGCTTTATGTTTTCCAATGCGCAGTATTTT. Its translation: CASSFMFSNAQYF. The chain joins TRBV11-2 to TRBJ2-3; no definite D call. CDR1 and CDR2 from the germline V gene are SGHAT and FQNNGV. V lost 3 bases and J 10 bases, leaving 14 bases between the germline ends. The CDR3 sequence is 13 residues long.